This entry describes one T cell receptor (beta chain). This sample was included in a study of monozygotic twins with inflammatory bowel disease. Germline-derived CDR1 and CDR2 are MGHDK and SYGVNS. The CDR3 has 13 amino acids. Eight separate reactions per sample yielded the cDNA. TCRdb re-called the 5' RACE reads, yielding one record per CDR3 amino acid sequence without DNA. Found here are 70,000 to 95,000 distinct CDR3 sequences; the top ten clones hold approximately 7%. V and J are TRBV25-1 and TRBJ1-1. The specimen was blood. The receptor was isolated from a human donor with ulcerative colitis or Crohn's disease, or a healthy co-twin of an affected twin (not recorded which). This CDR3 is CASSERMNTEAFF.